The entry that follows covers one T cell receptor beta chain sequence. Its matching antigen is unknown. 60 Vbeta and 13 Jbeta primers were used in PCR. Sequencing used immunoSEQ multiplex PCR; TCRdb keeps in-frame clones, though not all of them. The table includes about 140,000 clones, 80% detected once. These data originate in a study of cytomegalovirus exposure and HLA in healthy donors. General study points: Per published reports, the classifier diagnosed cytomegalovirus status with high specificity and sensitivity.

The CDR3 extends over 16 amino acids. V dropped 4 bases and J dropped 8; count of bases not matched to a gene: 15. CDR1 is SGDLS, CDR2 YYNGEE, per germline. The sample comprised PBMCs. The TCR comes from a man aged 50 or older in good health and CMV-seronegative. The chain recombines TRBV9 with TRBJ2-1, with 7 positions matching TRBD2. CDR3: CASSPTSAGVVYEQFF. The CDR3 DNA is TGTGCCAGCAGCCCCACTTCCGCGGGGGTGGTGTATGAGCAGTTCTTC.